The T cell receptor beta chain described here comes from a study of beta chain features in type 1 diabetes. As for the study in general: Analysis included 95 million to 140 million sorted cells drawn from all samples.

Whole-study findings and limits: A pattern of fewer insertions and more deletions at VDJ junctions was seen in type 1 diabetes patients. All four CD4+ subsets of Type 1 diabetes patients contained TCRB CDR3s that were moderately but significantly shorter. Patients' naive, central memory and regulatory TCRB repertoires appeared more alike than those of healthy donors.

On this clone: As yet, its antigen is unknown.

Expressed TCRB transcripts were sequenced because the entire RNA isolate underwent reverse transcription. Naive, central memory and regulatory T cell samples yielded about 3.9 million reads on average. Using immunoSEQ multiplex PCR, the repertoire was profiled, and TCRdb retains in-frame clones only, with some absent. The data contain about 270,000 clones, roughly 13% of them singletons. Germline CDR1 reads LNHNV; CDR2 reads YYDKDF (reference sequence). After removal of 2 bases from V and 5 bases from J, the junction contained 6 bases not matched to a gene. The CDR3 extends over 16 amino acids. Sequenced: naive CD4+ T cells from blood. This clonotype was obtained from a man aged 25 to 45 with type 1 diabetes. The genes are TRBV15 and TRBJ2-7, with 13 bases lining up with TRBD2. The CDR3 loop is CATSRSGTSGNHEQYF. In nucleotides, the CDR3 is TGTGCCACCAGCAGATCCGGGACTAGCGGGAACCACGAGCAGTACTTC.